Listed below are T cell receptor beta chains from one sample, sequenced in a study of blood T cell repertoires in COVID-19. Clones were sequenced by immunoSEQ multiplex PCR, and TCRdb holds only the in-frame ones, with some missing. The data show approximately 260,000 clones, around 82% seen once. The sequenced sample consisted of peripheral blood. All receptors come from a woman over 75 with active or convalescent COVID-19. Each CDR3 is given with its conserved first and last residue. Fields, in order: D gene, clone size, V gene, CDR3 length, J gene, CDR3 DNA, CDR3 protein. The D gene is left open where the match is weak. Only some rows state a clone size, as once, few, many or a class for expanded clones.

D gene: -; clone size: -; V gene: TRBV28; CDR3 length: 15; J gene: TRBJ2-5; CDR3 DNA: TGTGCCAGCAGTTTAAGGGGTCAGGGACAAGAGACCCAGTACTTC; CDR3 protein: CASSLRGQGQETQYF
D gene: -; clone size: -; V gene: TRBV20-1; CDR3 length: 11; J gene: TRBJ1-1; CDR3 DNA: TGCAGTGCCCTACAGGGAGCTGAAGCTTTCTTT; CDR3 protein: CSALQGAEAFF
D gene: -; clone size: -; V gene: TRBV6-5; CDR3 length: 15; J gene: TRBJ1-5; CDR3 DNA: TGTGCCAGCAGTTACTCGTACAGGGCAAGCCAGCCCCAGCATTTT; CDR3 protein: CASSYSYRASQPQHF
D gene: TRBD1; clone size: -; V gene: TRBV7-2; CDR3 length: 13; J gene: TRBJ2-7; CDR3 DNA: TGTGCCAGCAGCTTGACAGGGGCCTACGAGCAGTACTTC; CDR3 protein: CASSLTGAYEQYF
D gene: TRBD1; clone size: few; V gene: TRBV6-5; CDR3 length: 14; J gene: TRBJ1-5; CDR3 DNA: TGTGCCAGCACATCTCAGGGGGCTTTTCAGCCCCAGCATTTT; CDR3 protein: CASTSQGAFQPQHF
D gene: TRBD2; clone size: -; V gene: TRBV11-2; CDR3 length: 14; J gene: TRBJ2-5; CDR3 DNA: TGTGCCAGCAGCTTAGAATCTAGCGGGAGAGTCCAGTACTTC; CDR3 protein: CASSLESSGRVQYF
D gene: -; clone size: -; V gene: TRBV18; CDR3 length: 15; J gene: TRBJ2-3; CDR3 DNA: TGTGCCAGCTCCTTAATAGCGAGTGGCACAGATACGCAGTATTTT; CDR3 protein: CASSLIASGTDTQYF
D gene: TRBD1; clone size: -; V gene: TRBV19; CDR3 length: 17; J gene: TRBJ1-1; CDR3 DNA: TGTGCCAGTAGGCGTAATACAGGGGGCGCGAAGAACACTGAAGCTTTCTTT; CDR3 protein: CASRRNTGGAKNTEAFF
D gene: -; clone size: -; V gene: TRBV27; CDR3 length: 17; J gene: TRBJ1-6; CDR3 DNA: TGTGCCAGCAGTTTAGCCCCTCGACGGGGTTGGCATTCACCCCTCCACTTT; CDR3 protein: CASSLAPRRGWHSPLHF
D gene: TRBD1; clone size: -; V gene: TRBV6-5; CDR3 length: 12; J gene: TRBJ1-2; CDR3 DNA: TGTGCCACCAGGACAGGGGACTATGGCTACACCTTC; CDR3 protein: CATRTGDYGYTF
D gene: -; clone size: once; V gene: TRBV29-1; CDR3 length: 15; J gene: TRBJ2-3; CDR3 DNA: TGCAGCGCCGGCGAAGGGGGAATTGGGACAGATACGCAGTATTTT; CDR3 protein: CSAGEGGIGTDTQYF
D gene: -; clone size: once; V gene: TRBV19; CDR3 length: 15; J gene: TRBJ1-1; CDR3 DNA: TGTGCCAGTACTTCCCCAACAGGAGGGGACACTGAAGCTTTCTTT; CDR3 protein: CASTSPTGGDTEAFF
D gene: -; clone size: -; V gene: TRBV27; CDR3 length: 17; J gene: TRBJ2-2; CDR3 DNA: TGTGCCAGCAGTTCCTCCCGGACACACCGGAACACCGGGGAGCTGTTTTTT; CDR3 protein: CASSSSRTHRNTGELFF
D gene: -; clone size: -; V gene: TRBV10-2; CDR3 length: 12; J gene: TRBJ2-1; CDR3 DNA: TGCGCCAGCAGTGAAGGCGGGGCTGAGCAGTTCTTC; CDR3 protein: CASSEGGAEQFF
D gene: -; clone size: -; V gene: TRBV28; CDR3 length: 17; J gene: TRBJ1-5; CDR3 DNA: TGTGCCAGCAGCCCGCGGGCATATAGGGCGGGAAATCAGCCCCAGCATTTT; CDR3 protein: CASSPRAYRAGNQPQHF
D gene: TRBD1; clone size: -; V gene: TRBV3-1/TRBV3-2; CDR3 length: 14; J gene: TRBJ1-2; CDR3 DNA: TGTGCCAGCAGCACCCGGGACAGGATATATGGCTACACCTTC; CDR3 protein: CASSTRDRIYGYTF
D gene: TRBD2; clone size: -; V gene: TRBV5-1; CDR3 length: 15; J gene: TRBJ2-1; CDR3 DNA: TGCGCCAGCAGTCCGCTAGCGGGGCTCGGCAATGAGCAGTTCTTC; CDR3 protein: CASSPLAGLGNEQFF
D gene: TRBD1; clone size: -; V gene: TRBV2; CDR3 length: 14; J gene: TRBJ1-5; CDR3 DNA: TGTGCCAGCAGCTCAGGACAGGGGGCTCAGCCCCAGCATTTT; CDR3 protein: CASSSGQGAQPQHF
D gene: -; clone size: -; V gene: TRBV5-1; CDR3 length: 14; J gene: TRBJ1-1; CDR3 DNA: TGCGCCAGCAGCTTGTGGGGGCGCGACACTGAAGCTTTCTTT; CDR3 protein: CASSLWGRDTEAFF
D gene: TRBD2; clone size: -; V gene: TRBV5-1; CDR3 length: 15; J gene: TRBJ2-1; CDR3 DNA: TGCGCCAGCAGCGACGGGACTAGCGGGAACAATGAGCAGTTCTTC; CDR3 protein: CASSDGTSGNNEQFF
D gene: TRBD1; clone size: -; V gene: TRBV9; CDR3 length: 15; J gene: TRBJ1-5; CDR3 DNA: TGTGCCAGCAGCCCGTCAGGGGGAACCAATCAGCCCCAGCATTTT; CDR3 protein: CASSPSGGTNQPQHF
D gene: -; clone size: few; V gene: TRBV3-1/TRBV3-2; CDR3 length: 14; J gene: TRBJ1-3; CDR3 DNA: TGTGCCAGCAGCCACCACAGCTCTGGAAACACCATATATTTT; CDR3 protein: CASSHHSSGNTIYF
D gene: -; clone size: -; V gene: TRBV30; CDR3 length: 12; J gene: TRBJ2-7; CDR3 DNA: TGTGCCTGGAGCGCAGGACAGCGCGAGCAGTACTTC; CDR3 protein: CAWSAGQREQYF
D gene: -; clone size: -; V gene: TRBV29-1; CDR3 length: 14; J gene: TRBJ2-7; CDR3 DNA: TGCAGCGTTGAATCGGACAGATCAAACTACGAGCAGTACTTC; CDR3 protein: CSVESDRSNYEQYF
D gene: TRBD1; clone size: -; V gene: TRBV18; CDR3 length: 18; J gene: TRBJ1-3; CDR3 DNA: TGTGCCAGCTCACCAACCGGGACAGGGGGTAGCTCTGGAAACACCATATATTTT; CDR3 protein: CASSPTGTGGSSGNTIYF
D gene: TRBD1; clone size: -; V gene: TRBV30; CDR3 length: 14; J gene: TRBJ1-2; CDR3 DNA: TGTGTTTGGTACGGGACAGGGACACCTTCGGGCTACACCTTC; CDR3 protein: CVWYGTGTPSGYTF
D gene: -; clone size: -; V gene: TRBV4-2; CDR3 length: 15; J gene: TRBJ1-3; CDR3 DNA: TGTGCCAGCAGCCAACGACAGAGCTCTGGAAACACCATATATTTT; CDR3 protein: CASSQRQSSGNTIYF
D gene: -; clone size: -; V gene: TRBV7-9; CDR3 length: 14; J gene: TRBJ1-5; CDR3 DNA: TGTGCCAGCAGCTCCCAGGGTCCCTATCAGCCCCAGCATTTT; CDR3 protein: CASSSQGPYQPQHF